The 9 T cell receptor beta chains in this list originate from one sample, sequenced in a study of shared clonotypes between healthy human individuals. Only in-frame clones appear in the TCRdb table, and some are missing; sequencing was by immunoSEQ multiplex PCR. The sample lists 2 million to 2.5 million clones, 85% to 95% seen once, with 0.37% in the top ten. Material for sequencing was naive CD4+ T cells from PBMCs. The subset was: CD45RA+ positively selected. Every receptor here comes from a man aged 18 to 29 in good health. Some clones in this sample may be carry-over from other donors' samples.

The rearrangement links TRBV11-1 to TRBJ2-2; TRBD1 matches 7 bases. Germline values: CDR1 SGHAT, CDR2 FQDESV (reference sequence). J was trimmed by 2 bases and V by 6 bases; bases with no gene match: 3. This CDR3 is 14 amino acids long. CDR3 region: CASSRGGNTGELFF. CDR3 nucleotides: TGTGCCAGCAGTCGAGGGGGCAACACCGGGGAGCTGTTTTTT.

The chain joins TRBV11-2 to TRBJ1-1; D is unresolved. Looked up from germline, CDR1 is SGHAT and CDR2 is FQNNGV. V was cut by 4 bases and J by 3 bases, with 15 bases left in between. The CDR3 is made up of 15 amino acids. As DNA, the CDR3 is TGTGCCAGCAGCTATCCCCCAGGTAGATACACTGAAGCTTTCTTT. It specifies CASSYPPGRYTEAFF.

The chain recombines TRBV18 with TRBJ2-5, with TRBD1 matching 9 bases. Germline V gives CDR1 KGHSH, CDR2 LQKENI. CDR3 length: 15 residues. V dropped 6 bases and J dropped 4; count of bases not matched to a gene: 9. The CDR3 region is CASSPETGGIETQYF. CDR3 sequence (DNA): TGTGCCAGCTCGCCCGAAACAGGGGGCATAGAGACCCAGTACTTC. Together with reference TRBV18 and TRBJ2-5, the CDR3 gives the full variable domain: NAGVMQNPRHLVRRRGQEARLRCSPMKGHSHVYWYRQLPEEGLKFMVYLQKENIIDESGMPKERFSAEFPKEGPSILRIQQVVRGDSAAYFCASSPETGGIETQYFGPGTRLLVL.

CDR3 protein: CATSRAWTSGRDTQYF. In nucleotides, the CDR3 is TGTGCCACCAGCAGGGCCTGGACTAGCGGGAGAGATACGCAGTATTTT. V usage is TRBV15 and J usage is TRBJ2-3; 13 nucleotides agree with TRBD2. Germline CDR1 LNHNV, CDR2 YYDKDF (reference sequence). This CDR3 has 16 amino acids. V gave up 3 bases and J gave up 5 bases; unmatched junction bases: 5. Full variable domain (missing parts from reference TRBV15 and TRBJ2-3): DAMVIQNPRYQVTQFGKPVTLSCSQTLNHNVMYWYQQKSSQAPKLLFHYYDKDFNNEADTPDNFQSRRPNTSFCFLDIRSPGLGDTAMYLCATSRAWTSGRDTQYFGPGTRLTVL.

The chain joins TRBV5-1 to TRBJ1-1, with a possible D match to TRBD1 (5 bases). V lost 6 bases to trimming and J lost 3 bases, with 15 bases between them. CDR3 length equals 14 residues. Germline CDR1 and CDR2: SGHRS and YFSETQ. This chain's CDR3 is CASTRKGRDTEAFF. The CDR3 nucleotides read TGCGCCAGCACTCGAAAGGGGCGGGACACTGAAGCTTTCTTT.

The chain recombines TRBV27 with TRBJ2-6; D gene unclear. Germline loops: CDR1 MNHEY, CDR2 SMNVEV (reference sequence). The CDR3 is 15 residues long. Trimming took 3 bases from V and 2 from J, leaving 8 bases between them. CDR3 nucleotide sequence: TGTGCCAGCAGTTTTTACGCAACTGGGGCCAACGTCCTGACTTTC. Encoded protein: CASSFYATGANVLTF.

The genes are TRBV6-1 and TRBJ2-1; tentative D call: TRBD2 (8 bases). The CDR3 is 15 residues long. CDR1 is MNHNS and CDR2 is SASEGT in the germline V gene. Trimming left V 2 bases short and J 6 bases short, with 14 bases between. The CDR3 region is CASSEQGGLGNEQFF. In DNA form, the CDR3 reads TGTGCCAGCAGTGAACAGGGGGGACTAGGCAATGAGCAGTTCTTC.

This chain connects TRBV7-3 to TRBJ2-5; 12 bases map to TRBD2. CDR3 size: 16 residues. Germline CDR1 and CDR2: SGHTA and FQGTGA. V lost 5 bases, J lost 0 bases, and 4 bases stayed unmatched. CDR3 in DNA: TGTGCCAGCAGCCCCGGGACTAGCGGGTACCAAGAGACCCAGTACTTC. Translation: CASSPGTSGYQETQYF.

The rearrangement joins TRBV30 to TRBJ1-3; no clear D gene. V lost 3 bases, J lost 2 bases, and 14 bases lay in between. Germline CDR1 and CDR2: GTSNPN and SVGIG (reference sequence). The CDR3 sequence is 15 residues long. CDR3 DNA: TGTGCCTGGAGACGGAGGAATCCTACTGGAAACACCATATATTTT. This translates into CAWRRRNPTGNTIYF. The full variable domain, with the rest looked up from reference TRBV30 and TRBJ1-3, is SQTIHQWPATLVQPVGSPLSLECTVEGTSNPNLYWYRQAAGRGLQLLFYSVGIGQISSEVPQNLSASRPQDRQFILSSKKLLLSDSGFYLCAWRRRNPTGNTIYFGEGSWLTVV.